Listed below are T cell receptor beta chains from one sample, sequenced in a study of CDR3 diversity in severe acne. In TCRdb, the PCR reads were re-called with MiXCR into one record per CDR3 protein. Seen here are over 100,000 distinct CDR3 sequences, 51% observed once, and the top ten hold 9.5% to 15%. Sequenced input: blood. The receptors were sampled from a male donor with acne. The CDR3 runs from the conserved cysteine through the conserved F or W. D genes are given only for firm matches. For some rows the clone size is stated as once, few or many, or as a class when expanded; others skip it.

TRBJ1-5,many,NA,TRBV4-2,CASSQDVGQPQHF,TGTGCCAGCAGCCAAGATGTGGGGCAGCCCCAGCATTTT
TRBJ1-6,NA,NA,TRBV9,CASSPSGAGDNSPLHF,TGTGCCAGCAGCCCCTCGGGGGCAGGAGATAATTCACCCCTCCACTTT
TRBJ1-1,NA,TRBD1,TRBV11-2,CASSADRGGNTEAFF,TGTGCCAGCAGCGCGGACAGGGGAGGGAACACTGAAGCTTTCTTT
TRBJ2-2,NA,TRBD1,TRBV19,CASRKDRAGTGELFF,TGTGCCAGTAGGAAAGACAGGGCAGGCACCGGGGAGCTGTTTTTT
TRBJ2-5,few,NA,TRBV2,CATSDPDGSVQETQYF,TGTGCCACCAGTGACCCGGACGGAAGTGTACAAGAGACCCAGTACTTC
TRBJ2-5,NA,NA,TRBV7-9,CASSLEKETQYF,TGTGCCAGCAGCTTAGAGAAGGAGACCCAGTACTTC
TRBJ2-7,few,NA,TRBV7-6,CASSLEGNPFEQYF,TGTGCCAGCAGCTTAGAAGGGAACCCCTTTGAGCAGTACTTC
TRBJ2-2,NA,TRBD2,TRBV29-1,CSVSGTSLPTGELFF,TGCAGCGTTTCCGGGACTAGCCTTCCCACCGGGGAGCTGTTTTTT
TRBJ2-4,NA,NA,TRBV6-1,CASIGQLAKNIQYF,TGTGCCAGCATAGGGCAGCTAGCCAAAAACATTCAGTACTTC
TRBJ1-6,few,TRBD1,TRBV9,CASSAGTGVARVNSPLHF,TGTGCCAGCAGCGCCGGGACAGGGGTGGCTAGGGTTAATTCACCCCTCCACTTT
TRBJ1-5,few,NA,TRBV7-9,CASSWDPQLGNQPQHF,TGTGCCAGCAGCTGGGACCCTCAACTCGGCAATCAGCCCCAGCATTTT
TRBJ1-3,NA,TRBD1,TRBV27,CASRLTGGSGNTIYF,TGTGCCAGCCGGCTTACAGGGGGGTCTGGAAACACCATATATTTT
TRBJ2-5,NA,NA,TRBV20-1,CSALGTASGETQYF,TGCAGTGCCCTGGGTACCGCTAGTGGAGAGACCCAGTACTTC
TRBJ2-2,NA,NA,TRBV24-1,CATSDLAETQYFGPGTRELFF,NA
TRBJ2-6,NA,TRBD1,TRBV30,CAWEGGAGANVLTF,TGTGCCTGGGAAGGGGGCGCTGGGGCCAACGTCCTGACTTTC
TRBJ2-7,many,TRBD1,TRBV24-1,CATSPGQDYEQYF,TGTGCCACCAGTCCCGGACAGGACTACGAGCAGTACTTC
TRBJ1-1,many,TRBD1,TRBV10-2,CATQGDRGTEAFF,TGCGCCACCCAGGGGGACAGGGGCACTGAAGCTTTCTTT
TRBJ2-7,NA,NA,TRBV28,CASTPRDIAYEQYF,TGTGCCAGCACCCCCCGGGACATAGCCTACGAGCAGTACTTC
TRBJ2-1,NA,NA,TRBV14,CASSPGTFHNEQFF,TGTGCCAGCAGCCCGGGGACTTTCCACAATGAGCAGTTCTTC
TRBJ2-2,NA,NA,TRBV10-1,CASSHRLVSNTGELFF,TGCGCCAGCAGCCACAGACTAGTGTCGAACACCGGGGAGCTGTTTTTT
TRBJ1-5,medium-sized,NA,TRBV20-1,CSAGGPQPQHF,TGCAGTGCTGGGGGCCCGCAGCCCCAGCATTTT
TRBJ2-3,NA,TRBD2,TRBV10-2,CDSSAPSGRATDTQYF,TGCGACAGCAGTGCCCCTAGCGGGAGGGCCACAGATACGCAGTATTTT
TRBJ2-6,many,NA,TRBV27,CASSPGRWSGANVLTF,TGTGCCAGCAGCCCGGGACGGTGGTCTGGGGCCAACGTCCTGACTTTC
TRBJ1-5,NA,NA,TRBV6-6,CASSSPRQGSNQPQHF,TGTGCCAGCAGTTCCCCACGTCAGGGGAGCAATCAGCCCCAGCATTTT
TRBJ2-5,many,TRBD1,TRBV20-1,CSARGQGVSTWYQETQYF,TGCAGTGCTAGAGGACAGGGGGTCTCAACCTGGTACCAAGAGACCCAGTACTTC
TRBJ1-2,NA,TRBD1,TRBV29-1,CSARTGGNYGYTF,TGCAGCGCCAGGACAGGGGGAAACTATGGCTACACCTTC
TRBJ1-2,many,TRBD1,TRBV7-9,CASSWGQGYGYTF,TGTGCCAGCAGCTGGGGACAGGGATACGGCTACACCTTC
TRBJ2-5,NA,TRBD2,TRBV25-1,CASSDHLKAGVGTQYF,TGTGCCAGCAGTGATCACCTTAAAGCGGGAGTCGGGACCCAGTACTTC
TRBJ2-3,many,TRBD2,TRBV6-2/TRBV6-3,CASSYSLTSGFKDTQYF,TGTGCCAGCAGTTACTCGTTGACTAGCGGGTTTAAAGATACGCAGTATTTT
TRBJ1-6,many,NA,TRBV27,CASRLWAGNSPLHF,TGTGCCAGCAGATTGTGGGCGGGAAATTCACCCCTCCACTTT
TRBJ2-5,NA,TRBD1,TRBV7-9,CASSPAPGQGQETQYF,TGTGCCAGCAGTCCCGCGCCGGGACAGGGACAAGAGACCCAGTACTTC
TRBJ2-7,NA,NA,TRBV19,CASSMEGMDGSTSYEQYF,TGTGCCAGTAGTATGGAGGGGATGGACGGATCAACCTCCTACGAGCAGTACTTC